This T cell receptor beta chain was recorded in a study of T cells in Graves' hyperthyroidism and ophthalmopathy. Stable Graves' hyperthyroidism meant no ophthalmopathy progression within 18 months. Concerning this clonotype: Its cognate antigen is unknown.

Study conclusions and caveats: Appearing also in blood were most of the thyroid clonotypes expanded above 0.001.

Template material for amplifying TCR beta CDR3 regions consisted of RNA transcripts. HTBI primers were the set used in a first-round RT-PCR of the TCR CDR3. TCRdb re-derived calls from the multiplex PCR reads in MiXCR, one entry per CDR3 protein. The repertoire holds about 610,000 distinct CDR3 sequences, 46% seen once, with around 7.7% in the top ten. This sequence originates from a young woman with Graves' hyperthyroidism. Sequenced: peripheral blood or thyroid tissue (not recorded which).

CDR3 nucleotides: TGTGCCAGCAGCTTAGACAGGGACTTGCGATACGAGCAGTACTTC. It translates to CASSLDRDLRYEQYF. The chain recombines TRBV7-8 with TRBJ2-7; either TRBD1 or TRBD2 may supply D (6 bases each). V was clipped by 1 base and J by 4 bases, with 14 bases between them. Germline V gives CDR1 SGHVS, CDR2 FQNEAQ. The CDR3 is made up of 15 amino acids. The complete variable domain, with remaining parts taken from reference TRBV7-8 and TRBJ2-7, reads GAGVSQSPRYKVAKRGQDVALRCDPISGHVSLFWYQQALGQGPEFLTYFQNEAQLDKSGLPSDRFFAERPEGSVSTLKIQRTQQEDSAVYLCASSLDRDLRYEQYFGPGTRLTVT.